This paragraph covers one T cell receptor beta chain sequence. As yet, its antigen is unknown. The data were obtained in a study of identical twins. Addition of a universal primer site occurred through template switching, and cDNA carried unique molecular identifiers. Each CDR3 protein is one row after TCRdb ran MiXCR on the 5' RACE reads. The sample holds fewer than 550,000 distinct CDR3 sequences, 13% to 15% seen once. Study-level points and caveats: The study found excess low generation probability among twin-shared out-of-frame alpha sequences.

Healthy Caucasians supplied all donations. Trimming pared 0 bases from V and 0 bases from J, leaving 9 bases between. This CDR3 has 15 amino acids. Germline V gene lookup returns CDR1 LGHDT and CDR2 YNNKEL (reference sequence). These same data were also listed under a study on yellow fever vaccine responses in identical twins. That study adds: Twins' vaccine T cell response reportedly gave the appearance of partial convergence and partial personalization.

Sequences were obtained from CD4+ T cells sorted from blood. This rearrangement joins TRBV3-1 to TRBJ2-7; D is undetermined. This clonotype was sampled from a woman aged 18-30 years in good health. Here the CDR3 DNA reads TGTGCCAGCAGCCAAGATCAACATAGCTCCTACGAGCAGTACTTC. It is translated as CASSQDQHSSYEQYF.